One sample yielded the 24 T cell receptor beta chains listed below, sequenced in a study of CD8 T cells in ankylosing spondylitis. TCRdb re-analysed the 5' RACE reads in MiXCR, keeping a single row per CDR3 protein. The table includes 240,000 or so distinct CDR3 sequences, about 10% detected once. Input material: blood, either unsorted or a sorted T cell fraction (not recorded which). These receptors originate from a male donor with ankylosing spondylitis or in good health (not recorded which).

The V gene is TRBV29-1, the J gene TRBJ2-1; weak D call: TRBD1 (6 bases). CDR3 length: 12 amino acids. Per the germline V gene, CDR1 is SQVTM and CDR2 is ANQGSEA. Trimming took 7 bases from V and 4 from J, leaving 11 bases between them. CDR3 region: CSGNQGYNEQFF. DNA of the CDR3: TGCAGCGGCAATCAGGGGTACAATGAGCAGTTCTTC.

The rearrangement links TRBV20-1 to TRBJ2-2; 10 bases fit TRBD1. The CDR3 loop spans 15 amino acids. J was trimmed by 3 bases and V by 6 bases; bases with no gene match: 7. CDR1 is DFQATT, CDR2 SNEGSKA, per germline (reference sequence). In DNA, the CDR3 is TGCAGTGCCCAGACAGGGGGCCGGGACACCGGGGAGCTGTTTTTT. It specifies CSAQTGGRDTGELFF.

This clonotype came up many times. In nucleotides, the CDR3 is TGTGCCAGCAGTGAATATGGTAGCAATCAGCCCCAGCATTTT. Translating it yields CASSEYGSNQPQHF. This chain uses TRBV25-1 with TRBJ1-5, with no clear D. The CDR3 is made up of 14 amino acids. V lost 0 bases, J lost 0 bases, and 3 bases lay in between. CDR1 and CDR2 (germline): MGHDK, SYGVNS.

This chain links TRBV6-5 with TRBJ2-1, with 9 nucleotides matching TRBD2. From germline, CDR1 is MNHEY and CDR2 SVGAGI. V gave up 11 bases and J gave up 6 bases; unmatched junction bases: 11. The CDR3 is made up of 14 amino acids. In nucleotides, the CDR3 is TGTGCCTGTACTCGTGGTAGCGGGGGCAATGAGCAGTTCTTC. This codes for CACTRGSGGNEQFF.

Comment on this clonotype: Germline is not matched at one junction end, which may reflect a read error. V usage is TRBV10-2 and J usage is TRBJ1-1; 9 positions match TRBD1. The CDR3 loop spans 14 amino acids. In germline, CDR1 is WSHSY, CDR2 SAAADI. CDR3 in DNA: TGCGTCAGCAGTGAGCCCGGGACAGGGTACGAAGCTTTCTTT. This gives the protein CVSSEPGTGYEAFF.

J is TRBJ2-7 and V is TRBV29-1; D not resolved. The CDR3 length is 10 residues. In germline, CDR1 is SQVTM, CDR2 ANQGSEA. Trimming cost V 6 bases and J 2 bases, with 5 bases left between them. The CDR3 DNA is TGCAGCGTCGGAACCTACGAGCAGTACTTC. Translating gives CSVGTYEQYF.

The V and J genes are TRBV2 and TRBJ2-5; D is unclear. The length of the CDR3 is 13 residues. Germline CDR1 is SNHLY and CDR2 is FYNNEI. V gave up 6 bases and J gave up 7 bases, with 15 bases separating them. The CDR3 region has the DNA TGTGCCAGCAGGGGCTCGGGTCGAGGGACCCAGTACTTC. This gives the protein CASRGSGRGTQYF.

This chain connects TRBV20-1 to TRBJ2-1; TRBD2 might be the D (6 bases). The CDR3 totals 12 residues. Deletions cut 4 bases from V and 8 bases from J, with 12 bases between. Germline-derived CDR1 and CDR2 are DFQATT and SNEGSKA (reference sequence). The CDR3 sequence: CSAIKLAYEQFF. The DNA of the CDR3 is TGCAGTGCTATCAAACTAGCTTATGAGCAGTTCTTC.

This clonotype was counted ten times or more. V usage is TRBV7-3 and J usage is TRBJ2-3; the D is unclear. The CDR3 is 11 residues long. CDR1 and CDR2 (germline): SGHTA, FQGTGA. Trimming removed 5 bases from V and 9 bases from J, with 9 bases in between. CDR3 sequence: CASSPKDTQYF. The CDR3 DNA reads TGTGCCAGCAGCCCCAAGGACACGCAGTATTTT.

This clonotype was picked up many times. The chain joins TRBV20-1 to TRBJ2-7; 8 nucleotides line up with TRBD2. This CDR3 contains 15 residues. V trimming: 3 bases; J trimming: 1 base; junction bases outside the gene matches: 8. CDR1 and CDR2 (germline): DFQATT, SNEGSKA (reference sequence). The DNA for the CDR3 is TGCAGTGCTAGCGTCGGATCGGGAGGGTCCTACGAGCAGTACTTC. Its protein is CSASVGSGGSYEQYF.

This clonotype was picked up a small number of times. The chain joins TRBV20-1 to TRBJ2-1, with D tentatively TRBD1 (5 bases). The CDR3 consists of 14 residues. V lost 5 bases, J lost 8 bases, and 19 bases lay in between. Looked up from germline, CDR1 is DFQATT and CDR2 is SNEGSKA (reference sequence). The CDR3 bases are TGCAGTGCTGGCCCCCGGCAGGGCATTGATGAGCAGTTCTTC. Translated, it gives CSAGPRQGIDEQFF.

This clonotype was counted many times. The gene calls are TRBV6-5 and TRBJ1-4; maybe TRBD1 (6 bases). Trimming stripped 4 bases from V and 8 bases from J, with 17 bases between. The CDR3 extends over 15 amino acids. Germline CDR1 is MNHEY and CDR2 is SVGAGI. The CDR3 DNA is TGTGCCAGCAGTTTGTATGGGACACCAATCGAAAAACTGTTTTTT. As protein: CASSLYGTPIEKLFF.

This clonotype has just one count. A much more abundant neighbour one base away suggests this may be a read error. V usage is TRBV2 and J usage is TRBJ2-4; 7 bases are shared with TRBD1. CDR1 and CDR2 (germline): SNHLY, FYNNEI. This CDR3 region has 15 residues. CDR3 amino acids: CANSAKGAGKNIQYF. CDR3 DNA: TGTGCCAACAGTGCCAAGGGGGCGGGCAAAAACATTCAGTACTTC.

This clonotype was observed a handful of times. This chain connects TRBV7-9 to TRBJ2-3; D is possibly TRBD1 (6 bases). The CDR3 contains 14 residues. Per germline, CDR1 SEHNR and CDR2 FQNEAQ (reference sequence). Trimming shortened V by 5 bases and J by 6 bases, and 15 bases separated the two germline ends. This CDR3 reads CASSHPTGPDTQYF. CDR3 in DNA: TGTGCCAGCAGCCACCCTACAGGGCCCGATACGCAGTATTTT.

V and J are TRBV3-1 and TRBJ2-4, with 8 bases aligning to TRBD1. V was clipped by 4 bases and J by 6 bases; unmatched bases: 5. In germline, CDR1 is LGHDT, CDR2 YNNKEL (reference sequence). The CDR3 sequence is 14 residues long. CDR3 DNA sequence: TGTGCCAGCAGCCCCCTAGGACAGGGAAACATTCAGTACTTC. Translating gives CASSPLGQGNIQYF.

This rearrangement joins TRBV7-2 to TRBJ1-2; 7 bases match TRBD1. CDR3 length: 15 residues. Germline V lookup: CDR1 SGHTA, CDR2 FQGNSA. Losses at the gene ends were 1 base for V and 4 bases for J; bases not matched to a gene: 6. The CDR3 DNA reads TGTGCCAGCAGCTTAGGCAGGGGGTTTGCCTATGGCTACACCTTC. Residues: CASSLGRGFAYGYTF. Supplemented by reference TRBV7-2 and TRBJ1-2, the full variable domain reads GAGVSQSPSNKVTEKGKDVELRCDPISGHTALYWYRQSLGQGLEFLIYFQGNSAPDKSGLPSDRFSAERTGGSVSTLTIQRTQQEDSAVYLCASSLGRGFAYGYTFGSGTRLTVV.

This clonotype was counted ten times or more. This chain joins TRBV6-5 and TRBJ2-7, with TRBD2 matching over 8 bases. The CDR3 has 15 amino acids. Trimming at V came to 2 bases and at J to 3 bases, leaving 6 bases not matched to a gene. Germline assignment: CDR1 MNHEY and CDR2 SVGAGI. The CDR3 region has the DNA TGTGCCAGCAGTTACCTCCCGGGGGGGGGCTACGAGCAGTACTTC. Encoded protein: CASSYLPGGGYEQYF.

Remarks on this clonotype: This clone may be a read error of a much larger clone one base away. The chain links TRBV7-9 to TRBJ1-1; no firm D call. Deletions cut 5 bases from V and 7 bases from J, with 14 bases between. Per germline, CDR1 SEHNR and CDR2 FQNEAQ (reference sequence). This CDR3 spans 13 amino acids. Here the CDR3 reads CASSAQRGSEAFF. In DNA, the CDR3 is TGTGCCAGCAGCGCCCAGCGAGGAAGTGAAGCTTTCTTT.

The chain couples TRBV6-5 to TRBJ2-5, with a possible D match to TRBD1 (6 bases). V was pared by 4 bases and J by 1 base, with 13 bases between. The CDR3 is made up of 15 amino acids. From germline, CDR1 is MNHEY and CDR2 SVGAGI. The CDR3 spells CASSSSQGIQETQYF. The CDR3 bases are TGTGCCAGCAGTTCCTCACAGGGAATCCAAGAGACCCAGTACTTC.

This clonotype was detected a few times. One end of the junction fails to match germline, which may point to a read error. This rearrangement joins TRBV2 to TRBJ2-2; D call uncertain. Germline assignment: CDR1 SNHLY and CDR2 FYNNEI. The CDR3 is made up of 12 amino acids. CDR3 sequence (DNA): TGTGCCAGCAGTACCAACAGCGGGGAGCTGTTTTTT. It codes for CASSTNSGELFF.

This clonotype has a count of ten or more. The chain joins TRBV6-1 to TRBJ2-7; the D call may be TRBD1 or TRBD2 (5 bases each). Germline values: CDR1 MNHNS, CDR2 SASEGT. CDR3 size: 14 residues. Deletions cut 4 bases from V and 2 bases from J, with 12 bases between. CDR3 nucleotides: TGTGCCAGCAGTGCCGGGACGTTCACCTACGAGCAGTACTTC. Protein product: CASSAGTFTYEQYF.

The J gene is TRBJ2-1, the V gene TRBV7-3; TRBD2 agrees at 8 bases. The trim removed 5 bases at V and 0 bases at J, leaving 6 bases unmatched. The CDR3 sequence is 16 residues long. Germline lookup yields CDR1 SGHTA and CDR2 FQGTGA. CDR3 DNA sequence: TGTGCCAGCAGCATTACAGGGACTAGCTCCTACAATGAGCAGTTCTTC. Its protein product is CASSITGTSSYNEQFF.

This clonotype was counted at least ten times. The rearrangement joins TRBV20-1 to TRBJ1-1; perhaps TRBD1 as D (6 bases). This CDR3 has 15 amino acids. CDR1 and CDR2 from the germline V gene are DFQATT and SNEGSKA (reference sequence). Trimming shortened V by 6 bases and J by 0 bases, and 17 bases separated the two germline ends. This chain's CDR3 is CSAPATGQMNTEAFF. In nucleotides, the CDR3 is TGCAGTGCGCCAGCCACCGGACAGATGAACACTGAAGCTTTCTTT.

The V call is TRBV12-3 or TRBV12-4, the J call TRBJ2-7; D call uncertain. The CDR3 extends over 15 amino acids. Deletions cut 2 bases from V and 0 bases from J, with 11 bases between. The CDR3 loop is CASSLNRLNSYEQYF. In DNA form, the CDR3 reads TGTGCCAGCAGTTTAAACAGACTGAACTCCTACGAGCAGTACTTC.